The 17 T cell receptor beta chains reported below all come from one sample, sequenced in a study of cytomegalovirus exposure and HLA in healthy donors. The study ran its PCR with 60 Vbeta and 13 Jbeta primers. Clones were sequenced by immunoSEQ multiplex PCR, and TCRdb holds only the in-frame ones, with some missing. The table shows tens of thousands of clones, with about 82% occurring only once. Sequencing input: PBMCs. The receptors come from a woman aged 25 to 39 in good health and CMV-seronegative.

The chain uses TRBV30 and TRBJ1-2; 12 bases agree with TRBD1. CDR1 is GTSNPN and CDR2 is SVGIG in the germline V gene (reference sequence). The CDR3 loop spans 15 amino acids. Germline trimming cut 0 bases from V and 8 bases from J; bases unmatched to any gene: 7. The CDR3: CAWSVGTGGVGGYTF. The CDR3, as DNA: TGTGCCTGGAGTGTAGGGACAGGGGGCGTCGGGGGCTACACCTTC.

This clone was observed once. The V gene is TRBV6-5, the J gene TRBJ2-7; D may be TRBD1 (6 bases). In germline, CDR1 is MNHEY, CDR2 SVGAGI. Trimming left V 5 bases short and J 7 bases short, with 9 bases between. The CDR3 contains 11 residues. The CDR3 region is CASSTGYEQYF. CDR3 nucleotides: TGTGCCAGCAGTACAGGGTATGAGCAGTACTTC.

The chain joins TRBV10-3 to TRBJ1-4, with D possibly matching TRBD1 (6 bases). The CDR3 has 16 residues. Germline lookup yields CDR1 ENHRY and CDR2 SYGVKD. V was shortened by 4 bases and J by 3 bases, with 15 bases between the two germline ends. Here the CDR3 reads CAISGEQGPSNEKLFF. CDR3 sequence (DNA): TGTGCCATCAGTGGTGAGCAGGGGCCATCTAATGAAAAACTGTTTTTT.

In this sample, this clone turned up once. The chain joins TRBV11-3 to TRBJ1-1, with a weak D call TRBD1 (6 bases). Germline V gene lookup returns CDR1 SGHNT and CDR2 YENEEA. CDR3 size: 15 residues. Trimming left V 3 bases short and J 1 base short, with 12 bases between. The CDR3 spells CASSFKGQTNTEAFF. In DNA, the CDR3 is TGTGCCAGCAGCTTTAAAGGACAGACGAACACTGAAGCTTTCTTT.

The chain carries TRBV11-2 and TRBJ2-7; D is unresolved. This CDR3 contains 14 residues. Germline V gene lookup returns CDR1 SGHAT and CDR2 FQNNGV. V was clipped by 1 base and J by 2 bases, with 9 bases between them. CDR3 loop: CASSLGGSTYEQYF. CDR3 bases: TGTGCCAGCAGCTTAGGCGGCAGTACCTACGAGCAGTACTTC. The full variable domain, rest sourced from reference TRBV11-2 and TRBJ2-7, is EAGVAQSPRYKIIEKRQSVAFWCNPISGHATLYWYQQILGQGPKLLIQFQNNGVVDDSQLPKDRFSAERLKGVDSTLKIQPAKLEDSAVYLCASSLGGSTYEQYFGPGTRLTVT.

This clone was picked up one time. This rearrangement joins TRBV15 to TRBJ1-5, with D maybe TRBD1 (5 bases). CDR1 is LNHNV, CDR2 YYDKDF, per germline (reference sequence). This CDR3 is built from 17 residues. Deletions cut 0 bases from V and 6 bases from J, with 18 bases between. The CDR3 reads CATSREYLTGGGQPQHF. Written as DNA, the CDR3 is TGTGCCACCAGCAGAGAATACCTAACCGGGGGGGGTCAGCCCCAGCATTTT.

In its sample, this clone was seen once. V and J are TRBV6-6 and TRBJ1-6, with unresolved D. The CDR3 contains 14 residues. V dropped 6 bases and J dropped 10 bases, with 16 bases sitting between them. From germline, CDR1 is MNHNY and CDR2 SVGAGI (reference sequence). CDR3 nucleotide sequence: TGTGCCAGCAGAGGCCAGGCGTCCTGGTCACCCCTCCACTTT. This gives the protein CASRGQASWSPLHF.

The chain combines TRBV25-1 with TRBJ2-1; TRBD1 matches at 8 bases. With 4 bases clipped from V and 4 bases from J, the junction kept 9 bases outside the gene matches. From germline, CDR1 is MGHDK and CDR2 SYGVNS. This CDR3 region has 16 residues. Written as DNA, the CDR3 is TGTGCCAGCAGTGTCGACGACAGGGGTGGATACAATGAGCAGTTCTTC. It is translated as CASSVDDRGGYNEQFF.

This chain links TRBV12-5 with TRBJ2-1, with D perhaps matching TRBD1 (6 bases). CDR1 is LGHNT, CDR2 FRNRAP, per germline. Trimming took off 2 bases at V and 2 bases at J, with 19 bases between the two ends. This CDR3 is 18 amino acids long. DNA for the CDR3: TGTGCTAGTGGTTTGTCACCTATAACAGGGCGGACCTACAATGAGCAGTTCTTC. As protein: CASGLSPITGRTYNEQFF.

The chain carries TRBV5-6 and TRBJ2-1; TRBD1 matches at 9 bases. This CDR3 comprises 15 residues. V was clipped by 2 bases and J by 7 bases; unmatched bases: 7. The germline V gene encodes CDR1 SGHDT and CDR2 YYEEEE. DNA for the CDR3: TGTGCCAGCAGCTTTTTACAGGGGGCGCATAATGAGCAGTTCTTC. Translating gives CASSFLQGAHNEQFF. Supplemented by reference TRBV5-6 and TRBJ2-1, the full variable domain reads DAGVTQSPTHLIKTRGQQVTLRCSPKSGHDTVSWYQQALGQGPQFIFQYYEEEERQRGNFPDRFSGHQFPNYSSELNVNALLLGDSALYLCASSFLQGAHNEQFFGPGTRLTVL.

The V call is TRBV4-3, the J call TRBJ1-2, with D perhaps matching TRBD1 (6 bases). The ends were cut back, 0 bases at V and 0 bases at J, with 11 bases in the middle. The germline gives CDR1 LGHNA, CDR2 YSLEER. This CDR3 has 16 amino acids. The DNA of the CDR3 is TGCGCCAGCAGCCAAGATGTAGGGGGTTCTAACTATGGCTACACCTTC. It translates to CASSQDVGGSNYGYTF.

The chain carries TRBV19 and TRBJ1-5; 8 nucleotides line up with TRBD1. With V trimmed by 6 bases and J by 1 base, 5 bases remained unmatched. The germline CDR1 and CDR2 sequences are LNHDA and SQIVND (reference sequence). The length of the CDR3 is 15 residues. For the CDR3, the DNA is TGTGCCAGTAGAGGAAGACAGGGGAGCAATCAGCCCCAGCATTTT. It specifies CASRGRQGSNQPQHF.

CDR3 sequence reads: CATSPGGFNEKLFF. In DNA, the CDR3 is TGTGCCACCTCCCCGGGGGGGTTTAATGAAAAACTGTTTTTT. The rearrangement links TRBV19 to TRBJ1-4; TRBD1 might be the D (5 bases). V was cut by 10 bases and J by 4 bases, with 16 bases left in between. CDR1 and CDR2 (germline): LNHDA, SQIVND (reference sequence). This CDR3 region has 14 residues.

This clone has a single count. CDR3 in DNA: TGTGCCAGCATACGACTAGCTGACACAGATACGCAGTATTTT. This sequence encodes CASIRLADTDTQYF. This chain joins TRBV6-1 and TRBJ2-3; 7 bases are a match to TRBD2. J gave up 2 bases and V 7 bases, and 6 bases lay outside the gene matches. The CDR3 consists of 14 residues. Per germline, CDR1 MNHNS and CDR2 SASEGT.

The chain combines TRBV27 with TRBJ2-1, with TRBD2 matching over 9 bases. The CDR3 length is 16 residues. The germline V gene has CDR1 MNHEY and CDR2 SMNVEV (reference sequence). V dropped 0 bases and J dropped 8; count of bases not matched to a gene: 8. The CDR3 nucleotides read TGTGCCAGCAGTTTATCGTTTGGCGGGGGGGCCGATGAGCAGTTCTTC. Translating it yields CASSLSFGGGADEQFF.

The chain links TRBV2 to TRBJ2-7; D may be TRBD1 (6 bases). Germline lookup yields CDR1 SNHLY and CDR2 FYNNEI. Trimming pared 6 bases from V and 0 bases from J, leaving 12 bases between. The CDR3 runs 14 residues. CDR3 sequence (DNA): TGTGCCAGCAGGCAGGGGTCTTACTCCTACGAGCAGTACTTC. Its protein is CASRQGSYSYEQYF.

This clone was picked up a small number of times. The V and J genes are TRBV19 and TRBJ1-5, with D possibly matching TRBD1 (5 bases). The CDR3 runs 15 residues. With 5 bases removed from V and 2 bases from J, the gap between germline ends came to 13 bases. CDR1 and CDR2 from the germline V gene are LNHDA and SQIVND (reference sequence). The CDR3 here is CASSGGQGGNQPQHF. CDR3 in DNA: TGTGCCAGTAGTGGAGGGCAGGGAGGCAATCAGCCCCAGCATTTT.